This T cell receptor (beta chain) was found in a study of blood T cell repertoires in COVID-19. The study drew participants aged about 18 to 90 years from approximately 23 US areas. Participants' reported clinical history set cohort assignment. The recovered donors of Cohort 3 showed two negative PCRs, clearance, or symptom resolution. The CDR3 consists of 16 residues. Germline values: CDR1 LNHDA, CDR2 SQIVND (reference sequence). V was clipped by 4 bases and J by 2 bases, with 18 bases between them. Sequencing was performed with immunoSEQ multiplex PCR; in TCRdb, only in-frame clones are kept and a portion is missing. The sample shows roughly 290,000 clones, 80% to 90% of them seen only once.

J is TRBJ2-7 and V is TRBV19, with a tentative D call TRBD2 (6 bases). Sequencing input: PBMCs or T cells enriched from blood (not recorded which). The origin of this receptor is a young man who had recovered from COVID-19. CDR3 region: CASSTDPGRETYEQYF. CDR3 coding DNA: TGTGCCAGTAGTACAGACCCGGGACGGGAGACCTACGAGCAGTACTTC.